This section outlines one T cell receptor (beta chain) sequence together with its context. Its binding antigen is unknown. There are no base qualities to consult, and no much larger clone falls within one base. The data were taken from a study of identifying expanded T cells in peripheral blood (dated by TCRdb to the late 2010s). Broadly, across the study: Technical replicates were generated by sequencing separate aliquots of the same genomic DNA pool, with four replicates compared pairwise.

Compared with germline, V lacks 5 bases and J lacks 3 bases; bases without a gene match: 11. The CDR3 runs 17 amino acids, cysteine and phenylalanine included. Only the CDR3 part of the read is kept: 51 bases, read in frame from the first base. The CDR1 and CDR2 encoded by the germline V gene (reference sequence) are LNHNV and YYDKDF. No immune events, such as infections, were documented for the healthy donors during the collection period. Time-dependent variance in a beta-binomial model of T-cell clone differential abundance was calibrated using healthy-donor blood repertoires as a training cohort. The training cohort included 10 or so healthy donors, of whom 3 were female and 7 were male. Donor ages ranged from about 29 to 70 years, with an average of around 43 years. Whole blood was collected from each healthy donor at three time points spaced 2 to 3 weeks apart and obtained from a commercial supplier. For immunosequencing, genomic DNA was extracted from unsorted whole blood.

TCRbeta CDR3 regions were profiled with the immunoSEQ Assay using bias-controlled multiplex PCR amplification of genomic DNA. The original pipeline was this. To quantify the absolute abundance of each unique TCRbeta CDR3 region, the sequences were collapsed and filtered. Two models were used to test differential abundance: a binomial model (Fisher-equivalent) and a beta-binomial model that adds time-dependent variance fitted from healthy donors. Clones with fewer than 5 combined templates were removed, and a clone was called differentially abundant if the clone's Benjamini-Hochberg FDR was below 0.01. In the beta-binomial model, variance was expressed as a function of the total template count across the two samples, in the form v = (b*log(k)+a)^2. Not all clones reach the TCRdb copy of this immuneACCESS table, which keeps in-frame sequences only. Checked studies attribute under half of the gap to unresolved V genes and leave the rest unexplained. The V and J calls and clone size come from that table; D and trimming were worked out from the DNA. Present in this sample are fewer than 110,000 clones, 87% of which were seen just once. Clones ranked in the top ten supply approximately 18% of the sample.

What the work shows at the level of the full study, not this receptor alone: The authors expected that biological variance in healthy repertoires might rise further over much longer intervals, such as months to years. The binomial model flagged 0.9 to 1.5 differentially abundant clones between technical replicates, compared with about 16.4 over around two weeks and approximately 19 over around 4 weeks. For all healthy donors, the variance in clone template counts between two-week samples rose significantly as total template count increased. Across all healthy-donor time intervals, the beta-binomial model significantly cut both the number of clones called differentially abundant and the false-positive rate.

Sequencing used blood. The chain links TRBV15 with TRBJ2-1; 9 central nucleotides agree with TRBD1. This sequence was found in a person aged 18 to 75 in good health. The CDR3 protein is CATSGAATGGYYNEQFF. The sequence in DNA is TGTGCCACCAGCGGCGCGGCGACAGGGGGTTACTACAATGAGCAGTTCTTC.